This T cell receptor beta chain was retrieved from a study of cytomegalovirus exposure and HLA in healthy donors. The table lists this clone with a count of one. Antigen: not known. Study-level results: It was 150 to 200 TCR beta chains that were listed as cytomegalovirus-associated. It was reported that the classifier diagnosed cytomegalovirus status with high specificity and sensitivity in both the original and validation cohorts. Specificity for CMV antigens was confirmed in vitro for three of the CMV-associated chains.

The repertoire was sequenced with immunoSEQ multiplex PCR; TCRdb's copy has only in-frame clones and lacks some. This table holds 120,000 or so clones, around 90% found once. The clonotype originates from a young woman in good health and CMV-seronegative. Sequencing was done on a sample of PBMCs.

The CDR3 region has the DNA TGTGCCAGCAGTGCCGTCGAGGGGGTGGGCACCGGGGAGCTGTTTTTT. Its protein is CASSAVEGVGTGELFF. The chain carries TRBV6-1 and TRBJ2-2; tentative D call: TRBD1 (6 bases). CDR3 length equals 16 residues. V lost 4 bases to trimming and J lost 4 bases, with 16 bases between them. Per germline, CDR1 MNHNS and CDR2 SASEGT.